This T cell receptor beta chain was sequenced in a study of response to subunit inactivated influenza vaccine. Germline CDR1 reads SNHLY; CDR2 reads FYNNEI. This CDR3 has 14 residues. V was pared by 3 bases and J by 3 bases, with 11 bases between. This clonotype was seen a handful of times. Its antigen is not identified. MiXCR, run by TCRdb on the RT-PCR reads, gives a single entry per CDR3 protein. The sample lists just under 250,000 distinct CDR3 sequences; roughly an eighth were seen once. Study-wide points: That few new T cells are recruited by each seasonal influenza vaccination was the authors' suggestion.

The source was non-naive T cells sorted from PBMCs, collected less than 15 days before vaccination. The gene calls are TRBV2 and TRBJ2-5; no definite D call. The TCR sequence derives from a man aged 50-59 years who received an inactivated influenza vaccine. CDR3 coding DNA: TGTGCCAGCAGTGATATAGGGTTGGAAGAGACCCAGTACTTC. This translates into CASSDIGLEETQYF.